These T cell receptor beta chains were read from a single sample in a study of early T cells in non-severe SARS-CoV-2 infection. TCRdb ran MiXCR on the 5' RACE reads and lists one entry per CDR3 protein. The data hold some 80,000 distinct CDR3 sequences, with approximately 12% observed a single time. Source material: whole blood. The receptors stem from an adult who was a healthcare worker with PCR-confirmed SARS-CoV-2 infection or an uninfected control (not recorded which). Both conserved end residues are part of each CDR3. The order of the fields is clone size, D gene, V gene, J gene, CDR3 protein, CDR3 DNA. The D gene is left open where the match is weak. Expanded clones get a size class; other rows say once, few or many, or leave the size out.

few	TRBD1	TRBV12-5	TRBJ2-1	CASGLAGGPAYEQFF	TGTGCTAGTGGTTTGGCAGGGGGCCCAGCGTATGAGCAGTTCTTC
many	-	TRBV5-5	TRBJ1-1	CASTPRTLNTEAFF	TGTGCCAGCACCCCCAGGACTCTGAACACTGAAGCTTTCTTT
-	-	TRBV5-1	TRBJ2-7	CASSPLTHSYEQYF	TGCGCCAGCAGCCCCTTGACGCACTCCTACGAGCAGTACTTC
-	TRBD2	TRBV3-1	TRBJ2-3	CASSGLAFIDTQYF	TGTGCCAGCTCTGGACTAGCCTTTATAGATACGCAGTATTTT
few	-	TRBV14	TRBJ2-2	CASSQSFLTGELFF	TGTGCCAGCAGCCAATCGTTCCTCACCGGGGAGCTGTTTTTT
few	TRBD2	TRBV28	TRBJ2-2	CASSPGGSGDRELFF	TGTGCCAGCAGTCCCGGGGGTAGCGGGGACCGGGAGCTGTTTTTT
many	-	TRBV11-2	TRBJ1-2	CASSLQTANYGYTF	TGTGCCAGCAGCCTCCAGACAGCTAACTATGGCTACACCTTC
few	-	TRBV28	TRBJ2-7	CASSSIPVYEQYF	TGTGCCAGCAGTTCCATCCCTGTCTACGAGCAGTACTTC
few	TRBD1	TRBV5-1	TRBJ1-2	CASSVDRDYGYTF	TGCGCCAGCAGCGTTGACAGGGATTATGGCTACACCTTC
few	TRBD2	TRBV3-1	TRBJ2-2	CASSPIAGGTGELFF	TGTGCCAGCAGCCCCATAGCGGGAGGGACCGGGGAGCTGTTTTTT
-	-	TRBV5-3	TRBJ2-5	CSRSITGMQETQYF	TGTTCCAGAAGCATAACGGGGATGCAAGAGACCCAGTACTTC
many	-	TRBV29-1	TRBJ2-7	CSVAFLNDEQYF	TGCAGCGTTGCCTTCTTAAATGACGAGCAGTACTTC
-	-	TRBV4-1	TRBJ2-1	CASSQEFGALNEQFF	TGCGCCAGCAGCCAAGAGTTCGGGGCCCTCAATGAGCAGTTCTTC
-	TRBD1	TRBV29-1	TRBJ2-3	CSVDRGRIDTQYF	TGCAGCGTGGACAGGGGGCGCATCGATACGCAGTATTTT
few	TRBD2	TRBV5-1	TRBJ2-3	CASSRAGRSEDTQYF	TGCGCCAGCAGCCGCGCCGGGAGGTCCGAAGATACGCAGTATTTT
-	-	TRBV5-1	TRBJ2-4	CASSLRGLENIQYF	TGCGCCAGCAGCTTGCGAGGGTTGGAAAACATTCAGTACTTC
many	-	TRBV2	TRBJ2-1	CASSEAAGFYNEQFF	TGTGCCAGCAGTGAAGCGGCGGGGTTCTACAATGAGCAGTTCTTC
few	TRBD2	TRBV20-1	TRBJ2-3	CSARVTSGRADTQYF	TGCAGTGCTAGAGTTACCAGCGGGAGGGCAGATACGCAGTATTTT
few	-	TRBV12-3/TRBV12-4	TRBJ2-2	CASSLGTPNTGELFF	TGTGCCAGCAGTTTAGGGACACCGAACACCGGGGAGCTGTTTTTT
-	-	TRBV20-1	TRBJ1-5	CSALQGSNQPQHF	TGCAGTGCCCTACAGGGCTCCAATCAGCCCCAGCATTTT
-	TRBD2	TRBV9	TRBJ2-3	CASSPRTSAISTDTQYF	TGTGCCAGCAGCCCTAGGACTAGCGCCATCAGCACAGATACGCAGTATTTT
many	-	TRBV27	TRBJ2-5	CASSLYGIKETQYF	TGTGCCAGCAGTTTATATGGGATAAAAGAGACCCAGTACTTC
few	TRBD1	TRBV7-2	TRBJ1-2	CASSPGREGAAGYTF	TGTGCCAGCAGCCCTGGGCGGGAGGGGGCTGCTGGCTACACCTTC
many	TRBD2	TRBV20-1	TRBJ2-5	CSAMGLAGRVGETQYF	TGCAGTGCTATGGGACTAGCGGGACGGGTGGGAGAGACCCAGTACTTC
many	-	TRBV7-2	TRBJ2-1	CASSLAVGYNEQFF	TGTGCCAGCAGCTTAGCGGTAGGGTACAATGAGCAGTTCTTC
-	-	TRBV10-3	TRBJ1-1	CAISRRTENTEAFF	TGTGCCATCAGTCGAAGGACAGAGAACACTGAAGCTTTCTTT
-	-	TRBV7-9	TRBJ2-7	CASSLSREQYF	TGTGCCAGCAGCTTAAGTAGGGAGCAGTACTTC
few	TRBD2	TRBV5-4	TRBJ2-3	CASSLAGSADTQYF	TGTGCCAGCAGTCTAGCGGGATCAGCAGATACGCAGTATTTT
few	TRBD2	TRBV5-4	TRBJ2-2	CASSFGLAGVTGELFF	TGTGCCAGCAGCTTCGGACTAGCGGGAGTCACCGGGGAGCTGTTTTTT
few	-	TRBV19	TRBJ2-1	CASSLPQAVSGQFF	TGTGCCAGTAGTCTTCCCCAGGCAGTGTCTGGGCAGTTCTTC
-	-	TRBV20-1	TRBJ1-2	CSAESVANYGYTF	TGCAGTGCCGAGTCCGTGGCTAACTATGGCTACACCTTC
-	-	TRBV19	TRBJ2-1	CASSFRGSHNEQFF	TGTGCCAGTAGTTTTAGAGGGAGCCACAATGAGCAGTTCTTC
-	TRBD1	TRBV6-5	TRBJ1-2	CASSYGRTGQGHYGYTF	TGTGCCAGCAGTTACGGGAGAACGGGACAGGGACACTATGGCTACACCTTC
medium-sized	-	TRBV3-1	TRBJ2-1	CASSQGTGPRNEQFF	TGTGCCAGCAGCCAGGGAACGGGACCAAGGAATGAGCAGTTCTTC
-	-	TRBV7-8	TRBJ2-1	CASSRTNYNEQFF	TGTGCCAGCAGCCGGACTAATTACAATGAGCAGTTCTTC
medium-sized	-	TRBV10-2	TRBJ2-3	CASGPSTTQYF	TGCGCCAGCGGCCCGAGTACCACGCAGTATTTT
-	-	TRBV7-6	TRBJ2-4	CASSPTGGETKNVQYF	TGTGCCAGCAGCCCTACAGGGGGGGAGACCAAAAACGTTCAGTACTTC
-	-	TRBV6-1	TRBJ2-3	CASSPGLRMTDTQYF	TGTGCCAGCAGTCCCGGACTACGAATGACAGATACGCAGTATTTT
many	TRBD1	TRBV29-1	TRBJ2-2	CSATGGSGELFF	TGCAGCGCCACAGGGGGTAGCGGGGAGCTGTTTTTT
few	-	TRBV20-1	TRBJ1-2	CSASLRQDYTF	TGCAGTGCTAGTCTCCGCCAGGATTACACCTTC
-	-	TRBV7-3	TRBJ2-5	CASSLGGGTQYF	TGTGCCAGCAGCCTAGGAGGGGGGACCCAGTACTTC
-	-	TRBV9	TRBJ1-1	CASSGLDNVGTEAFF	TGTGCCAGCAGCGGATTAGACAACGTGGGGACTGAAGCTTTCTTT
few	-	TRBV18	TRBJ2-7	CASSPRQGHQLYEQYF	TGTGCCAGCTCACCACGGCAGGGGCATCAGCTCTACGAGCAGTACTTC
few	-	TRBV28	TRBJ2-1	CASSFIGQGLYNEQFF	TGTGCCAGCAGTTTCATCGGGCAGGGATTATACAATGAGCAGTTCTTC